The 27 T cell receptor beta chains in this list originate from one sample, sequenced in a study of T-cell memory formation after mild COVID-19. MiXCR, run by TCRdb on the 5' RACE reads, gives a single entry per CDR3 protein. In the table there are hundreds of thousands of distinct CDR3 sequences, approximately 13% of which are singletons. Material: PBMCs or a T cell subset sorted from them (not recorded which). The receptors here all came from a young man who had mild COVID-19 (a few samples of this study predate the infection). Cell type and time point are not known.

The chain links TRBV6-6 to TRBJ1-5; D remains unclear. Trimming removed 3 bases at V and 3 bases at J, with 12 bases between. CDR1 and CDR2 from the germline V gene are MNHNY and SVGAGI (reference sequence). This CDR3 has 15 amino acids. The CDR3, as DNA: TGTGCCAGCAGTTATCATCTGGATATCAATCAGCCCCAGCATTTT. Translated: CASSYHLDINQPQHF.

This clonotype occurred many times. The rearrangement joins TRBV10-1 to TRBJ2-7; D unresolved. V was clipped by 0 bases and J by 4 bases, with 4 bases between them. Germline CDR1 is WNHNN and CDR2 is SYGVQD (reference sequence). The CDR3 has 12 residues. CDR3: CASSESGYEQYF. CDR3 DNA sequence: TGCGCCAGCAGTGAGTCGGGGTACGAGCAGTACTTC.

This clonotype was recorded many times. V usage is TRBV3-1 and J usage is TRBJ2-3; 10 bases are a match to TRBD2. CDR1 is LGHDT and CDR2 is YNNKEL in the germline V gene (reference sequence). This CDR3 contains 15 residues. The V gene end was trimmed by 4 bases and the J gene end by 2 bases; junction bases not matched to a gene: 3. The CDR3 region is CASSPLAGVTDTQYF. The CDR3 region has the DNA TGTGCCAGCAGCCCCCTAGCGGGGGTCACAGATACGCAGTATTTT.

The genes are TRBV9 and TRBJ2-1, with unresolved D. CDR1 SGDLS and CDR2 YYNGEE come from the germline V gene. V dropped 0 bases and J dropped 11 bases, with 12 bases sitting between them. The length of the CDR3 is 13 residues. This CDR3 reads CASSVGGLPQQFF. Written as DNA, the CDR3 is TGTGCCAGCAGCGTAGGGGGATTACCTCAGCAGTTCTTC.

This clonotype was seen a handful of times. The chain recombines TRBV4-3 with TRBJ1-2; D call uncertain. CDR1 is LGHNA, CDR2 YSLEER, per germline. Trimming stripped 1 base from V and 4 bases from J, with 10 bases between. This CDR3 is built from 14 residues. CDR3 DNA sequence: TGCGCCAGCAGCCAAGGGAACGAGGTCTATGGCTACACCTTC. Amino acid sequence: CASSQGNEVYGYTF.

This clonotype has a handful of counts. The chain links TRBV7-8 to TRBJ2-2; D tentatively fits TRBD1 or TRBD2 (7 bases each). The CDR3 length is 16 residues. The V end lost 2 bases, the J end lost 6 bases, and 16 bases lay between the germline ends. Germline lookup yields CDR1 SGHVS and CDR2 FQNEAQ. The CDR3 region is CASSLNRRGRAGELFF. The CDR3 DNA is TGTGCCAGCAGCTTAAATCGCAGGGGGAGGGCCGGGGAGCTGTTTTTT.

This clonotype was found a few times. J is TRBJ1-2 and V is TRBV20-1; 8 positions match TRBD1. After removal of 0 bases from V and 5 bases from J, the junction contained 8 bases not matched to a gene. This CDR3 contains 15 residues. The V gene's germline CDR1 is DFQATT and CDR2 SNEGSKA (reference sequence). CDR3 DNA: TGCAGTGCTAGAGACTTTGGACAGGGCCAATATGGCTACACCTTC. Translating it yields CSARDFGQGQYGYTF.

The chain links TRBV6-2 or TRBV6-3 to TRBJ1-6; D perhaps matches TRBD1 (5 bases). CDR3 length: 13 residues. V was cut by 6 bases and J by 11 bases, with 14 bases left in between. Germline lookup yields CDR1 MNHEY and CDR2 SVGEGT. The CDR3 loop is CASSPLAGPPLHF. Written as DNA, the CDR3 is TGTGCCAGCAGCCCCCTGGCAGGGCCACCCCTCCACTTT.

A few counts support this clonotype. V and J are TRBV7-8 and TRBJ2-3, with D possibly being TRBD1 or TRBD2 (5 bases each). The germline V and J ends were trimmed by 5 bases and 6 bases, with 21 bases remaining between them. Germline V gives CDR1 SGHVS, CDR2 FQNEAQ. This CDR3 is 16 amino acids long. CDR3 loop: CASSMGYTGTLDTQYF. The CDR3 DNA is TGTGCCAGCAGCATGGGATACACCGGGACCCTGGATACGCAGTATTTT.

The table lists this clonotype with a few counts. The chain uses TRBV28 and TRBJ1-1; 7 bases match TRBD1. CDR1 MDHEN and CDR2 SYDVKM come from the germline V gene. The CDR3 extends over 15 amino acids. J lost 1 base, V lost 7 bases, and 9 bases had no gene match. CDR3 region: CASIIAGTANTEAFF. The CDR3 bases are TGTGCCAGCATCATTGCCGGGACAGCGAACACTGAAGCTTTCTTT.

V usage is TRBV5-6 and J usage is TRBJ1-1; 7 bases agree with TRBD1. Germline trimming cut 3 bases from V and 2 bases from J; bases unmatched to any gene: 10. This CDR3 spans 16 amino acids. Germline-derived CDR1 and CDR2 are SGHDT and YYEEEE. CDR3 coding DNA: TGTGCCAGCAGCTCCATGGAGGGGGCCATAAACACTGAAGCTTTCTTT. Its protein product is CASSSMEGAINTEAFF. The whole variable domain, remainder taken from reference TRBV5-6 and TRBJ1-1, is DAGVTQSPTHLIKTRGQQVTLRCSPKSGHDTVSWYQQALGQGPQFIFQYYEEEERQRGNFPDRFSGHQFPNYSSELNVNALLLGDSALYLCASSSMEGAINTEAFFGQGTRLTVV.

J is TRBJ1-6 and V is TRBV4-1; tentatively, D is TRBD1 (5 bases). Germline CDR1 and CDR2: MGHRA and YSYEKL. This CDR3 has 14 amino acids. V was pared by 2 bases and J by 8 bases, with 10 bases between. The CDR3 DNA sequence: TGCGCCAGCAGCCAACCCAGGGCGCATTCACCCCTCCACTTT. Its translation: CASSQPRAHSPLHF.

The J gene is TRBJ1-1, the V gene TRBV5-1; D call uncertain. Trimming removed 5 bases at V and 0 bases at J, with 11 bases between. Germline V gene data show CDR1 as SGHRS and CDR2 as YFSETQ. This CDR3 contains 14 residues. The CDR3 coding sequence is TGCGCCAGCAGAGAGGCTCAGATGAACACTGAAGCTTTCTTT. Translation gives CASREAQMNTEAFF.

The chain is built from TRBV20-1 and TRBJ1-1; a weak D match, TRBD1 (6 bases). CDR1 is DFQATT and CDR2 is SNEGSKA in the germline V gene (reference sequence). The V end lost 3 bases, the J end lost 4 bases, and 15 bases lay between the germline ends. This CDR3 spans 14 amino acids. The CDR3 DNA is TGCAGTGCTAGTTCGGGGGGCTGGGTCACTGAAGCTTTCTTT. Translated: CSASSGGWVTEAFF.

This clonotype has just a few counts. The rearrangement links TRBV5-6 to TRBJ1-2; D might be TRBD1 (6 bases). Trimming pared 3 bases from V and 6 bases from J, leaving 18 bases between. Germline CDR1 and CDR2: SGHDT and YYEEEE. The CDR3 has 15 amino acids. The CDR3 reads CASSSPHAGVNGYTF. CDR3 nucleotide sequence: TGTGCCAGCAGCTCCCCACACGCAGGGGTGAATGGCTACACCTTC.

The chain couples TRBV24-1 to TRBJ2-6, with D unresolved. The V gene lost 6 bases and the J gene lost 0 bases, with 2 bases spanning the gap. CDR1 is KGHDR, CDR2 SFDVKD, per germline. The CDR3 has 13 amino acids. CDR3 nucleotide sequence: TGTGCCACCAGTTACTCTGGGGCCAACGTCCTGACTTTC. It yields the protein CATSYSGANVLTF.

J is TRBJ2-3 and V is TRBV2; D is ambiguous. Trimming took 8 bases from V and 9 from J, leaving 18 bases between them. This CDR3 contains 13 residues. The germline V gene has CDR1 SNHLY and CDR2 FYNNEI. In nucleotides, the CDR3 is TGTGCCAGCCAAATGACGCCCCAAGGAACGCAGTATTTT. This translates into CASQMTPQGTQYF.

V gene TRBV28 combines with J gene TRBJ1-2; 8 positions match TRBD1. The CDR3 totals 15 residues. The germline V gene encodes CDR1 MDHEN and CDR2 SYDVKM. V dropped 5 bases and J dropped 2; count of bases not matched to a gene: 7. CDR3 nucleotide sequence: TGTGCCAGCAGTCCAAGACAGGGGTGGAACTATGGCTACACCTTC. Residues: CASSPRQGWNYGYTF.

This clonotype occurred a few times. The V gene is TRBV5-1, the J gene TRBJ2-7; 7 bases map to TRBD2. Germline CDR1 reads SGHRS; CDR2 reads YFSETQ. Unmatched junction bases numbered 14, after V lost 4 bases and J lost 7 bases. The CDR3 has 15 residues. The CDR3 loop reads CASSPLPGRLREQYF. The CDR3, as DNA: TGCGCCAGCAGCCCTCTGCCCGGGAGGCTACGAGAGCAGTACTTC.

The chain joins TRBV15 to TRBJ2-3, with 8 bases fitting TRBD1. V was pared by 4 bases and J by 3 bases, with 18 bases of the junction left unmatched. The germline V gene encodes CDR1 LNHNV and CDR2 YYDKDF (reference sequence). The CDR3 contains 19 residues. The CDR3 DNA reads TGTGCCACCAGCAACCCCGGGCCAGGGGGCAGGTTGGGGACAGATACGCAGTATTTT. Encoded protein: CATSNPGPGGRLGTDTQYF.

This clonotype was observed a handful of times. The V gene is TRBV29-1, the J gene TRBJ2-7; D may be TRBD1 or TRBD2 (5 bases each). In germline, CDR1 is SQVTM, CDR2 ANQGSEA. V dropped 3 bases and J dropped 6 bases, with 9 bases sitting between them. The CDR3 has 11 amino acids. The DNA for the CDR3 is TGCAGCGTTGACGGGACGGCCGAGCAGTACTTC. Encoded protein: CSVDGTAEQYF.

The V and J genes are TRBV7-2 and TRBJ1-5, with 9 bases identical to TRBD1. The CDR3 has 15 residues. V gave up 1 base and J gave up 7 bases; unmatched junction bases: 5. CDR1 and CDR2 (germline): SGHTA, FQGNSA. The CDR3 bases are TGTGCCAGCAGCTTAGGGACAGGGGATAGACAGCCCCAGCATTTT. Translated: CASSLGTGDRQPQHF.

There are a few counts of this clonotype. V gene TRBV10-3 combines with J gene TRBJ1-2; D uncertain. The CDR3 totals 11 residues. V was trimmed by 8 bases and J by 1 base, leaving 5 bases between them. Germline V gene sequence: CDR1 ENHRY, CDR2 SYGVKD. CDR3 DNA: TGTGCCATCGAGAATAACTATGGCTACACCTTC. This codes for CAIENNYGYTF.

This clonotype was counted only a few times. The chain has TRBV9 and TRBJ2-3, with TRBD2 matching over 7 bases. The CDR3 loop spans 14 amino acids. Germline V gives CDR1 SGDLS, CDR2 YYNGEE. The J segment lost 0 bases and the V segment lost 6 bases, leaving 4 bases of the junction unmatched. The CDR3 nucleotides are TGTGCCAGCAATTCAGCGGGAAGCACAGATACGCAGTATTTT. Its protein product is CASNSAGSTDTQYF.

This clonotype showed up just a few times. The V call is TRBV12-3 or TRBV12-4, the J call TRBJ2-7, with D unclear. The CDR3 runs 15 residues. V lost 3 bases, J lost 2 bases, and 14 bases lay in between. The CDR3 region has the DNA TGTGCCAGCAGTTTCGACGGAGCATATACCTACGAGCAGTACTTC. This encodes CASSFDGAYTYEQYF.

This clonotype was counted ten times or more. The chain uses TRBV15 and TRBJ2-7; either TRBD1 or TRBD2 may supply D (7 bases each). The CDR3 is 13 residues long. V was shortened by 5 bases and J by 3 bases, with 11 bases between the two germline ends. CDR1 and CDR2 from the germline V gene are LNHNV and YYDKDF (reference sequence). In DNA form, the CDR3 reads TGTGCCACCAGCGGCAGGGGGGGCTACGAGCAGTACTTC. It yields the protein CATSGRGGYEQYF.

The V call is TRBV10-3, the J call TRBJ2-5; TRBD2 might be the D (5 bases). Per germline, CDR1 ENHRY and CDR2 SYGVKD. The length of the CDR3 is 15 residues. With 3 bases removed from V and 9 bases from J, the gap between germline ends came to 20 bases. Here the CDR3 reads CAISEADRQLEAQYF. Written as DNA, the CDR3 is TGTGCCATCAGTGAAGCGGACCGGCAATTGGAGGCCCAGTACTTC.